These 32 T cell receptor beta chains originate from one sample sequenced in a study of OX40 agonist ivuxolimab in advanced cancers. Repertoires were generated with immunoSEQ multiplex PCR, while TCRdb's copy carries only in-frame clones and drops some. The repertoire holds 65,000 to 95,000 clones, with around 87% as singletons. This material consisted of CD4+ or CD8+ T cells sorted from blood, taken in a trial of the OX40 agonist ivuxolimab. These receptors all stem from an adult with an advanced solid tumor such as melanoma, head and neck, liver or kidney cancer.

The CDR3: CASSQEGNTGNTIYF. The CDR3 coding sequence is TGCGCCAGCAGCCAAGAAGGGAATACTGGAAACACCATATATTTT. This chain uses TRBV4-3 with TRBJ1-3; D gene unclear. The CDR3 runs to 15 residues. The V gene's germline CDR1 is LGHNA and CDR2 YSLEER. Trimming stripped 0 bases from V and 2 bases from J, with 8 bases between.

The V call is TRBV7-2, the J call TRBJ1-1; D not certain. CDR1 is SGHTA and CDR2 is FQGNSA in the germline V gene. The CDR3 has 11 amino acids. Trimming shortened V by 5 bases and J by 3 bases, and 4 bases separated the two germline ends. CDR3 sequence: CASSAHTEAFF. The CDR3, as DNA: TGTGCCAGCAGCGCACACACTGAAGCTTTCTTT.

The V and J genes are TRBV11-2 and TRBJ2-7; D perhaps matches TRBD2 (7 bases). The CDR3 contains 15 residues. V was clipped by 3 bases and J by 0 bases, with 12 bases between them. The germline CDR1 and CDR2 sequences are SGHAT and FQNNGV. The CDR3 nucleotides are TGTGCCAGCAGCTTGGGGGGGGCCTACTCCTACGAGCAGTACTTC. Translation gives CASSLGGAYSYEQYF.

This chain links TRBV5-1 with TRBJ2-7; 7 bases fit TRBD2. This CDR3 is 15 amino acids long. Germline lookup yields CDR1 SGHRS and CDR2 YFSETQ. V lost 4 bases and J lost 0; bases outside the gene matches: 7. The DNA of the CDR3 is TGCGCCAGCAGCGGTGGACTAGTTAGCTCCTACGAGCAGTACTTC. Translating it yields CASSGGLVSSYEQYF.

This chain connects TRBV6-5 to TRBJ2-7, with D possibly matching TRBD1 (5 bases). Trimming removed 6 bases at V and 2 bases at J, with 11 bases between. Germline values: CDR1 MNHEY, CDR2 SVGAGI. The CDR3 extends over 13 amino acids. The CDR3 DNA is TGTGCCAGCAGGGGCAGGGCTACCTACGAGCAGTACTTC. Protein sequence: CASRGRATYEQYF.

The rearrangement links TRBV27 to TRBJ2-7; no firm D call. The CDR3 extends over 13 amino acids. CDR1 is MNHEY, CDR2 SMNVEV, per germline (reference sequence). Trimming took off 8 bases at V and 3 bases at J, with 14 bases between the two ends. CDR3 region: CASGNFKRYEQYF. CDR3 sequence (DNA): TGTGCCAGCGGAAACTTTAAGCGCTACGAGCAGTACTTC.

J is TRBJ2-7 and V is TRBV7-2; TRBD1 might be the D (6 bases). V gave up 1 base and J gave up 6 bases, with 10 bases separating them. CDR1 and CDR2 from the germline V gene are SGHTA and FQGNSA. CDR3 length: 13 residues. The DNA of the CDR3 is TGTGCCAGCAGCTTAGGGACAGTTGGCGAGCAGTACTTC. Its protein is CASSLGTVGEQYF.

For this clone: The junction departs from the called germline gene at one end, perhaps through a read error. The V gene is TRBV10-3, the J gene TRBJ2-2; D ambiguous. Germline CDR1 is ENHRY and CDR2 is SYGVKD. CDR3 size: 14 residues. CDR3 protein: CAISEGAKTGELFF. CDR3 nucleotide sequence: TGTGCCATCAGTGAGGGTGCGAAAACCGGGGAGCTGTTTTTT.

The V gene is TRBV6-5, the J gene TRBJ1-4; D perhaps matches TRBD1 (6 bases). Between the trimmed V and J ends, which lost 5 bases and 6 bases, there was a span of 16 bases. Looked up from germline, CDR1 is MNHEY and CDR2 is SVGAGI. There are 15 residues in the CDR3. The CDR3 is CASSRILRTDEKLFF. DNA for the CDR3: TGTGCCAGCAGTCGGATACTTCGGACAGATGAAAAACTGTTTTTT.

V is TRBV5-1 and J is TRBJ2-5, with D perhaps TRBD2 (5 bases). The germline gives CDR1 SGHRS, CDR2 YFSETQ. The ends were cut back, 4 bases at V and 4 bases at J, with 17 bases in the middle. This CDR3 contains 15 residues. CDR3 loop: CASSAGMAGGETQYF. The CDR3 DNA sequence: TGCGCCAGCAGCGCCGGGATGGCGGGTGGAGAGACCCAGTACTTC.

The CDR3 DNA follows: TGTGCCAGCAGCGTAGCAGGTCAATTACAAGAGACCCAGTACTTC. Its translation: CASSVAGQLQETQYF. This chain connects TRBV9 to TRBJ2-5, with D unclear. In germline, CDR1 is SGDLS, CDR2 YYNGEE. The CDR3 runs 15 residues. Trimming pared 0 bases from V and 2 bases from J, leaving 11 bases between.

The CDR3 is CASSRRQGATEAFF. In nucleotides, the CDR3 is TGTGCCAGTTCCCGTCGACAGGGGGCTACTGAAGCTTTCTTT. The chain links TRBV19 to TRBJ1-1, with 10 positions matching TRBD1. Germline CDR1 and CDR2: LNHDA and SQIVND (reference sequence). This CDR3 is 14 amino acids long. V shed 8 bases, J shed 5 bases, and the junction held 8 bases outside the gene matches.

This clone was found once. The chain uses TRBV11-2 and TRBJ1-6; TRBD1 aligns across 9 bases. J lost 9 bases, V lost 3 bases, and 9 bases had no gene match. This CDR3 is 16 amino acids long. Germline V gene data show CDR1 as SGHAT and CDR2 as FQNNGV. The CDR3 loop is CASSLDRGGVGSPLHF. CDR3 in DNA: TGTGCCAGCAGCTTGGACAGGGGCGGTGTCGGTTCACCCCTCCACTTT.

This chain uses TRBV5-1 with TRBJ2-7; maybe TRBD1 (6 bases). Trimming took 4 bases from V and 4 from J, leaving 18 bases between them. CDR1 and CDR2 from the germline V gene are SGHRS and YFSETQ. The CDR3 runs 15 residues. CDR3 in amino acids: CASSRTGTPEYEQYF. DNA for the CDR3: TGCGCCAGCAGCCGGACCGGGACACCCGAGTACGAGCAGTACTTC.

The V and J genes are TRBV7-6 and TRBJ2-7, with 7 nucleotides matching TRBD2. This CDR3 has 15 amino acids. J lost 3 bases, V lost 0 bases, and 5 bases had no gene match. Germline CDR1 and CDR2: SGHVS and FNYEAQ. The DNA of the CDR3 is TGTGCCAGCAGCTTAGCGGCCAGCGGGGACTACGAGCAGTACTTC. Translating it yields CASSLAASGDYEQYF.

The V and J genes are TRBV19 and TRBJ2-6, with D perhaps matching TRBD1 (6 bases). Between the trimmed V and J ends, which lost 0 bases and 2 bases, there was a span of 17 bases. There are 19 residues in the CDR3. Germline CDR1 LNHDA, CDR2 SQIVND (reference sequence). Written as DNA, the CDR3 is TGTGCCAGTAGTATAGATCTCCCCAGGGGAAAAGCTGGGGCCAACGTCCTGACTTTC. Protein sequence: CASSIDLPRGKAGANVLTF.

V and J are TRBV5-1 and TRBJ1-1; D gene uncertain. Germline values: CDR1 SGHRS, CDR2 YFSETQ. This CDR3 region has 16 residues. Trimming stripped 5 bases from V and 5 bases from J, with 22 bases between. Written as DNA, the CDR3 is TGCGCCAGCAGTCTGGAGGACGGACGGGGAGTTACTGAAGCTTTCTTT. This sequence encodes CASSLEDGRGVTEAFF.

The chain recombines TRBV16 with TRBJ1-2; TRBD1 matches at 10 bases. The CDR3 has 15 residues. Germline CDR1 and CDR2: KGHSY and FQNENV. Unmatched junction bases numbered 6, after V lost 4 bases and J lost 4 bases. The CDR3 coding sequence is TGTGCCAGCAGCCCGGAGGGGACAGGGGCCTATGGCTACACCTTC. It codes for CASSPEGTGAYGYTF.

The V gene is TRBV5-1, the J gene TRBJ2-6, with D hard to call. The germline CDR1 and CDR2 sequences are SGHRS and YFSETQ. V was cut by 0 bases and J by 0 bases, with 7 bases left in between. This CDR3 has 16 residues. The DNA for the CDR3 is TGCGCCAGCAGCTTGGGCGGTCTCTCTGGGGCCAACGTCCTGACTTTC. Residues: CASSLGGLSGANVLTF.

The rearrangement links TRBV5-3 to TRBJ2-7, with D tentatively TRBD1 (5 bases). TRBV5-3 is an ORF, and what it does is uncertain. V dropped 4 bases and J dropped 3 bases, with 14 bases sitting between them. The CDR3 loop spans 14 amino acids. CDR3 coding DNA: TGTGCCAGAAGCCTGGACACGAGCTGCTACGAGCAGTACTTC. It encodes CARSLDTSCYEQYF.

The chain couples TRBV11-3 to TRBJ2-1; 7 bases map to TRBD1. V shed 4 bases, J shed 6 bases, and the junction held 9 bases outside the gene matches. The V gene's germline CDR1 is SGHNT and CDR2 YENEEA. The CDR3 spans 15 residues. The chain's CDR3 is CASSSLGAGGNEQFF. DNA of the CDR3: TGTGCCAGCAGCTCCCTAGGGGCAGGGGGCAATGAGCAGTTCTTC.

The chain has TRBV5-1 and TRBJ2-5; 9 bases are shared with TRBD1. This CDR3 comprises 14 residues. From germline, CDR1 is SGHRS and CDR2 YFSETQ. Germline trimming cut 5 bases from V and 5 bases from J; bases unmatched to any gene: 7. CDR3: CASSSGTGRETQYF. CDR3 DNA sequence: TGCGCCAGCAGTTCCGGGACAGGGAGGGAGACCCAGTACTTC.

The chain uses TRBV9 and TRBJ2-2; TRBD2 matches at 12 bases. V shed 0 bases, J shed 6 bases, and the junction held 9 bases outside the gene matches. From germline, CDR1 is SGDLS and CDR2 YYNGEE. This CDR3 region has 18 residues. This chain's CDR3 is CASSVGTSGTLGAGELFF. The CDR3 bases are TGTGCCAGCAGCGTAGGGACTAGCGGGACCCTGGGGGCCGGGGAGCTGTTTTTT.

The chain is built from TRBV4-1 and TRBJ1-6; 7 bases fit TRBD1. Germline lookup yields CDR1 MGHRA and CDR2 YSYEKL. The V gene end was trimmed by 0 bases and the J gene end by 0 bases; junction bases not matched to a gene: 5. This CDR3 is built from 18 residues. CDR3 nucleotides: TGCGCCAGCAGCCAAGATCGGGGACAGAGCTCCTATAATTCACCCCTCCACTTT. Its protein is CASSQDRGQSSYNSPLHF.

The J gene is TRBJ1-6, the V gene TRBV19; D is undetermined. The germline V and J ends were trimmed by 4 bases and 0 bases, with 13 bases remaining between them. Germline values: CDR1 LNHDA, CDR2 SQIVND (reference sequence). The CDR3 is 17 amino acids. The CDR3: CASSTGRVSSYNSPLHF. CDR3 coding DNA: TGTGCCAGTAGTACAGGACGGGTGAGCTCCTATAATTCACCCCTCCACTTT. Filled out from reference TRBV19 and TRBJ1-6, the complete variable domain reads DGGITQSPKYLFRKEGQNVTLSCEQNLNHDAMYWYRQDPGQGLRLIYYSQIVNDFQKGDIAEGYSVSREKKESFPLTVTSAQKNPTAFYLCASSTGRVSSYNSPLHFGNGTRLTVT.

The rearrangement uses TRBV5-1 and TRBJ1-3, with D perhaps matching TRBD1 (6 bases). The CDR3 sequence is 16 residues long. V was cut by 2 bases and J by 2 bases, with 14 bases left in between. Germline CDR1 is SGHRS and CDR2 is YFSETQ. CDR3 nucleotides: TGCGCCAGCAGCTTAGGGGGGCTTAGCGCTGGAAACACCATATATTTT. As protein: CASSLGGLSAGNTIYF.

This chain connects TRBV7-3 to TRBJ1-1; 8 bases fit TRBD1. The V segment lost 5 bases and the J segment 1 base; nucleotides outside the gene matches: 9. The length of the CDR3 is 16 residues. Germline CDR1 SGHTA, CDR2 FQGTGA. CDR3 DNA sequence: TGTGCCAGCAGCCCCCAACCGACAGGGGCGAACACTGAAGCTTTCTTT. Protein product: CASSPQPTGANTEAFF.

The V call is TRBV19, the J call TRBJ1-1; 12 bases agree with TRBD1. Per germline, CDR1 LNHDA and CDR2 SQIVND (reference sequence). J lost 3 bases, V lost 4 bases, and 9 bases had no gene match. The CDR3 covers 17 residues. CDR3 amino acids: CASSTSRDRGRDTEAFF. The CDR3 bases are TGTGCCAGTAGTACCTCGCGGGACAGGGGGCGTGACACTGAAGCTTTCTTT.

CDR3 loop: CASSLVQGTQPQHF. The CDR3 DNA reads TGTGCCAGCAGTTTAGTCCAGGGGACTCAGCCCCAGCATTTT. The genes are TRBV28 and TRBJ1-5; D is possibly TRBD1 (6 bases). Trimming removed 2 bases at V and 6 bases at J, with 11 bases between. Germline-derived CDR1 and CDR2 are MDHEN and SYDVKM. This CDR3 comprises 14 residues.

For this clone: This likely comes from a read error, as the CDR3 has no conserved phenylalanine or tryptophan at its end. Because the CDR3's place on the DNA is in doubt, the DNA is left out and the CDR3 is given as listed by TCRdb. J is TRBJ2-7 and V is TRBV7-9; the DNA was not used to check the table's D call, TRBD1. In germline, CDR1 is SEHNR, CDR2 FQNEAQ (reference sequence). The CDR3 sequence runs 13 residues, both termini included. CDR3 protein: CASSPQPQGAPIL.

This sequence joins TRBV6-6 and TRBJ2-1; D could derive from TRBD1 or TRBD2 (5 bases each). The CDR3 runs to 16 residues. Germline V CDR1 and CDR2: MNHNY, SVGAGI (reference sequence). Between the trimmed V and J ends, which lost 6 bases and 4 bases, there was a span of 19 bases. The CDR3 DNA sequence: TGTGCCAGCAGCCCTACTGACAGTCGGGGTTACAATGAGCAGTTCTTC. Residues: CASSPTDSRGYNEQFF.

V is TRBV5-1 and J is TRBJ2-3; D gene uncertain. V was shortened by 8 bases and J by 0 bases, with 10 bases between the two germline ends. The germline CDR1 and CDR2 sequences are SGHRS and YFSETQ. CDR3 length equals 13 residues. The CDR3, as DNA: TGCGCCAGTACCAGAGATAGCACAGATACGCAGTATTTT. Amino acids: CASTRDSTDTQYF.